This TCR beta chain was obtained from a study of control samples from healthy donors and cancer patients (dated by TCRdb to about 2020). The library was prepared using the immunoSEQ multiplex PCR assay. TCRdb obtained this table from immuneACCESS and retained in-frame rearrangements with V and J assigned. These tables miss some clones; where compared with another copy, unresolved V genes account for less than half of the shortfall, and the remainder is unexplained. The sample contains 160,000 or so clones, around 94% of them found a single time. Jointly, the top ten make up around 15% of the sample. This clone was seen more than once but under ten times. Its target antigen remains unknown. It has no much larger one-base neighbor in the sample; base qualities were not kept. This sample includes further DNA sequences coding for the same CDR3. Based on the germline V gene (reference sequence), the CDR1 and CDR2 sequences are MNHEY and SMNVEV. Measured from the cysteine to the phenylalanine, the CDR3 is 15 residues long. Only the CDR3 DNA is retained, 45 bases long and in frame from the first base. V trim: 11 bases; J trim: 7 bases; unmatched bases: 12.

The receptor comes from a man aged 55 to 70 with colorectal cancer. The sample consisted of PBMCs. The sequence links TRBV27 to TRBJ1-6; TRBD1 matches 9 bases in the middle. The CDR3 amino acid sequence is: CASSLSGTGNSPLHF. The bases are TGTGCCTCCTCCTTGTCCGGGACAGGGAATTCACCCCTCCACTTT.